These T cell receptor beta chains were read from a single sample in a study of PD-1 blockade in classical Hodgkin lymphoma. The table came from immunoSEQ multiplex PCR; TCRdb's copy has only in-frame clones and leaves some out. This sample has around 25,000 clones, with approximately 80% found just once. The specimen was peripheral blood mononuclear cells (PBMCs), collected at baseline. The receptor set was obtained from a human donor with classical Hodgkin lymphoma. Both conserved end residues are part of each CDR3. The D gene is left open where the match is weak. For some rows the clone size is stated as once, few or many, or as a class when expanded; others skip it.

v_gene	d_gene	abundance	j_gene	CDR3nt	CDR3aa
TRBV4-1	TRBD1	NA	TRBJ1-1	TGCGCCAGCAGCCACGTCACAGGGGACACTGAAGCTTTCTTT	CASSHVTGDTEAFF
TRBV14	NA	few	TRBJ1-2	TGTGCCAGCAGCCAAGATCGGCTGGGTGTCTATGGCTACACCTTC	CASSQDRLGVYGYTF
TRBV7-6	NA	NA	TRBJ2-7	TGTGCCAGCAGCTTAGCGCTACAGGACGAGCAGTACTTC	CASSLALQDEQYF
TRBV18	NA	once	TRBJ1-4	TGTGCCAGCTCACCAGGGATCAGGACAGACAATGAAAAACTGTTTTTT	CASSPGIRTDNEKLFF
TRBV2	TRBD2	NA	TRBJ2-1	TGTGCCAGCCTTCTAGCGGGGGGCTCCTACAATGAGCAGTTCTTC	CASLLAGGSYNEQFF
TRBV7-2	NA	NA	TRBJ2-5	TGTGCCAGCAGCTTAGTTGGGGCGATTCAAGAGACCCAGTACTTC	CASSLVGAIQETQYF
TRBV27	NA	NA	TRBJ2-7	TGTGCCAGCAGTCGCCCCGGGGAAGGGTTCTACGAGCAGTACTTC	CASSRPGEGFYEQYF
TRBV7-9	NA	NA	TRBJ1-3	TGTGCCAGCAGCTTACGGGGAATAACCGCGTTAATCTCTGGAAACACCATATATTTT	CASSLRGITALISGNTIYF
TRBV29-1	NA	NA	TRBJ1-2	TGCAGCGTTGGCGGGGGGAAGAACTATGGCTACACCTTC	CSVGGGKNYGYTF
TRBV4-2	NA	NA	TRBJ1-3	TGTGCCAGCAGCCAAGATCCGGATGGGGGTTACGGAAACACCATATATTTT	CASSQDPDGGYGNTIYF
TRBV19	TRBD2	NA	TRBJ2-1	TGTGCCACCAGATTAGGCGGGGGGGCGTATGAGCAGTTCTTC	CATRLGGGAYEQFF
TRBV27	NA	NA	TRBJ1-1	TGTGCCAGCAGTTTATGGGGCCGAAGTCGTACTGAAGCTTTCTTT	CASSLWGRSRTEAFF
TRBV2	TRBD2	NA	TRBJ2-5	TGTGCCAGCAGTCGGACTAGCGGGGGGCGGTACCCCCAAGAGACCCAGTACTTC	CASSRTSGGRYPQETQYF
TRBV29-1	NA	NA	TRBJ1-1	TGCAGCGTCCCCGACCTGGGAAACACTGAAGCTTTCTTT	CSVPDLGNTEAFF
TRBV7-6	NA	NA	TRBJ2-2	TGTGCCAGCAGCTTACTGGCAGGGCCCGCCCGGGAGCTGTTTTTT	CASSLLAGPARELFF
TRBV2	NA	NA	TRBJ1-3	TGTGCCAGCAGTTCCTATAGTGGAAACACCATATATTTT	CASSSYSGNTIYF
TRBV10-1	NA	NA	TRBJ1-2	TGCGCCAGCAGTGGAGGATCTGGCTATGGCTACACCTTC	CASSGGSGYGYTF
TRBV7-2	NA	few	TRBJ1-6	TGTGCCAGCAGCTTAGTGGGAAGGCGCTCCTATAATTCACCCCTCCACTTT	CASSLVGRRSYNSPLHF
TRBV15	NA	few	TRBJ2-6	TGTGCCACCAGCAGCTCTCGGGGGACCGGGGCCAACGTCCTGACTTTC	CATSSSRGTGANVLTF
TRBV25-1	NA	NA	TRBJ1-3	TGTGCCAGCAGTCCTCGACAGAACACCATATATTTT	CASSPRQNTIYF
TRBV4-3	TRBD1	once	TRBJ1-1	TGCGCCAGCAGCCAACTAGGACAGGGGACTGAAGCTTTCTTT	CASSQLGQGTEAFF
TRBV7-2	NA	NA	TRBJ2-3	TGTGCCAGCACCCCCTTCGGGACAGATACGCAGTATTTT	CASTPFGTDTQYF
TRBV28	NA	NA	TRBJ1-6	TGTGCAGCGGCGAAGGAGGTCCGAAATTCACCCCTCCACTTT	CAAAKEVRNSPLHF
TRBV4-1	NA	few	TRBJ2-1	TGCGCCAGCAGCCAAGGAGTCCAGCCTAGCTCCTACAATGAGCAGTTCTTC	CASSQGVQPSSYNEQFF
TRBV10-3	TRBD2	NA	TRBJ2-1	TGTGCCATCAGTGGGACTAGCGGGGGTAGTAATGAGCAGTTCTTC	CAISGTSGGSNEQFF
TRBV6-1	NA	NA	TRBJ1-1	TGTGCCAGCAGGACGGCGAACACTGAAGCTTTCTTT	CASRTANTEAFF
TRBV12-5	NA	NA	TRBJ2-2	TGTGCTAGTGGTTTTCGAACCTCTACCGCGAACACCGGGGAGCTGTTTTTT	CASGFRTSTANTGELFF
TRBV5-1	TRBD2	NA	TRBJ2-7	TGCGCCAGCAGCTGGCTAGCGGGGATGACCTACGAGCAGTACTTC	CASSWLAGMTYEQYF
TRBV6-5	NA	medium-sized	TRBJ2-5	TGTGCCAGCAGGGCAGGAGGGGTTCAAGAGACCCAGTACTTC	CASRAGGVQETQYF
TRBV2	NA	NA	TRBJ1-1	TGTGCCAGCACACACAGGGTCGCTGAAGCTTTCTTT	CASTHRVAEAFF
TRBV19	NA	NA	TRBJ1-5	TGTGCCAGTAGTGTAGGACAGAGGGACAATCAGCCCCAGCATTTT	CASSVGQRDNQPQHF
TRBV5-1	TRBD2	NA	TRBJ2-5	TGCGCCAGCAGCTCGACTAGCCGGGAGACCCAGTACTTC	CASSSTSRETQYF
TRBV10-1	TRBD2	NA	TRBJ2-3	TGCGCCAGCAGTGCTAGCGGAACAGATACGCAGTATTTT	CASSASGTDTQYF
TRBV10-2	TRBD2	NA	TRBJ2-7	TGCGCCAGCAGTCTAGCGGGGACAAGCTCCTACGAGCAGTACTTC	CASSLAGTSSYEQYF
TRBV19	NA	NA	TRBJ1-5	TGTGCCAGTAGCCGGGGAAGGAACGATCAGCCCCAGCATTTT	CASSRGRNDQPQHF
TRBV6-6	NA	NA	TRBJ2-7	TGTGCCAGCAGGCTGGACAGCCACTACGAGCAGTACTTC	CASRLDSHYEQYF